Listed below are T cell receptor beta chains from one sample, sequenced in a study of shared clonotypes between healthy human individuals. Here immunoSEQ multiplex PCR was the method, and the copy in TCRdb shows in-frame clones only, minus some. The data hold fewer than 3 million clones, with around 90% observed a single time. The sample taken for sequencing was naive CD4+ T cells from PBMCs. Receptor source: a man younger than 35 in good health. Some clones in this sample may be carry-over from other donors' samples. Both conserved end residues are part of each CDR3. D genes are given only for firm matches. Clone size appears in some rows only: once, few, many, or a class for an expanded clone.

>TRBD2|TRBV19|TRBJ2-2|NA
TGTGCCAGTAGAGACTTGGGTGTGAGCGGGAGGGCCTCTGCGGTTTCCGGGGAGCTGTTTTTT
CASRDLGVSGRASAVSGELFF
>NA|TRBV7-6|TRBJ1-5|NA
TGTGCCAGCAGCTTAACAGCAAGGGGTTGGTTTAATCAGCCCCAGCATTTT
CASSLTARGWFNQPQHF
>TRBD2|TRBV19|TRBJ2-2|NA
TGTGCCAGTACCCACCCGACTAGCGGGAGCACCGGGGAGCTGTTTTTT
CASTHPTSGSTGELFF
>TRBD1|TRBV6-1|TRBJ2-7|NA
TGTGCCAGCAGTGTACTTCCGGGACAGGGGTCCTACGAGCAGTACTTC
CASSVLPGQGSYEQYF
>TRBD2|TRBV27|TRBJ2-3|NA
TGTGCCAGCAGTTTTGTCGGACTAGCGGGAGGTGGAGATACGCAGTATTTT
CASSFVGLAGGGDTQYF
>NA|TRBV7-2|TRBJ1-2|NA
TGTGCCAGTACCTCCCAGGGGCTCGGCTATGGCTACACCTTC
CASTSQGLGYGYTF
>NA|TRBV2|TRBJ2-2|NA
TGTGCCAGCAGTGTCGCACAGGGATGGACCGGGGAGCTGTTTTTT
CASSVAQGWTGELFF
>NA|TRBV11-2|TRBJ2-5|NA
TGTGCCAGCAGCTTACACAGGGCTGAGACCCAGTACTTC
CASSLHRAETQYF
>NA|TRBV7-2|TRBJ2-2|NA
TGTGCCAGCAGTAATAACCACGGACCCGGGGAGCTGTTTTTT
CASSNNHGPGELFF
>TRBD1|TRBV28|TRBJ2-7|NA
TGTGCCAGCAGTTTCCCCCAGGGGGCGCATCAGTACTTC
CASSFPQGAHQYF
>TRBD1|TRBV18|TRBJ1-2|NA
TGTGCCAGCTCACTATCCTTGGACAGGGGAGGTGGTCGGTACACCTTC
CASSLSLDRGGGRYTF
>NA|TRBV19|TRBJ1-2|NA
TGTGCCAGTAGTTACAGGGTTGCCTATGGCTACACCTTC
CASSYRVAYGYTF
>NA|TRBV5-1|TRBJ2-1|NA
TGCGCCAGCAGCCCCTATCCGGTGAGCTCCTACAATGAGCAGTTCTTC
CASSPYPVSSYNEQFF
>TRBD2|TRBV5-1|TRBJ2-1|NA
TGCGCCAGCAGCCTGACTAGCGGGGGCACGCTGGAGCAGTTCTTC
CASSLTSGGTLEQFF
>NA|TRBV30|TRBJ1-3|NA
TGTGCCTGGAGTGTAGGGGCCTCTGGAAACACCATATATTTT
CAWSVGASGNTIYF
>NA|TRBV20-1|TRBJ2-5|NA
TGCAGTGCTGGAAGAGGAGAGACCCAGTACTTC
CSAGRGETQYF
>NA|TRBV5-1|TRBJ2-7|once
TGCGCCAGCAGCTTCCACGGGACGGATTCCTACGAGCAGTACTTC
CASSFHGTDSYEQYF
>NA|TRBV2|TRBJ2-7|NA
TGTGCCAGCAGTCTTGCCGGACAGACCTACGAGCAGTACTTC
CASSLAGQTYEQYF
>TRBD1|TRBV5-1|TRBJ2-2|NA
TGCGCCAGCAGCTTGGGAGGGGGCAGCACCGGGGAGCTGTTTTTT
CASSLGGGSTGELFF
>NA|TRBV10-1|TRBJ1-1|NA
TGCGCCAGCAGCAAAACGACGACCGGTCCCAAAGCTTTCTTT
CASSKTTTGPKAFF
>NA|TRBV29-1|TRBJ1-2|NA
TGCAGCGTCTGGTCGGGGGGTGGCTATGGCTACACCTTC
CSVWSGGGYGYTF
>TRBD2|TRBV6-1|TRBJ2-5|NA
TGTGCCAGCAGTGAGGCTAGCGGGAGGCCCTGGGAGACCCAGTACTTC
CASSEASGRPWETQYF
>TRBD2|TRBV27|TRBJ2-5|once
TGTGCCACTTTAACGTGGCGGGAGGCGATAGAAGAGACCCAGTACTTC
CATLTWREAIEETQYF
>NA|TRBV7-9|TRBJ2-5|NA
TGTGCCAGCAGCCCCCGCGATTACCCAGAGACCCAGTACTTC
CASSPRDYPETQYF
>TRBD2|TRBV7-3|TRBJ2-3|NA
TGTGCCAGCAGCTTAAGTACGACCTCAGGGAGGGGTACGCAGTATTTT
CASSLSTTSGRGTQYF
>NA|TRBV5-1|TRBJ2-7|NA
TGCGCCAGCAGCTTGGAGGGGGTAGGCTCCTACGAGCAGTACTTC
CASSLEGVGSYEQYF
>NA|TRBV28|TRBJ2-7|NA
TGTGCCAGCAGTTCGGGCTCGGGCCGGGCAGGGGGGATCTACGAGCAGTACTTC
CASSSGSGRAGGIYEQYF
>NA|TRBV28|TRBJ2-7|once
TGTGCCAGCAGTTTACTGGCCAGGTTAAGCGAGCAGTACTTC
CASSLLARLSEQYF
>NA|TRBV28|TRBJ2-7|NA
TGTGCCAGCAGTTCAGGGACTCTAAGCTCCTACGAGCAGTACTTC
CASSSGTLSSYEQYF
>NA|TRBV6-6|TRBJ1-5|NA
TGTGCCAGCAGACGGGACAATCAGCCCCAGCATTTT
CASRRDNQPQHF
>NA|TRBV6-1|TRBJ1-3|NA
TGTGCCAGCAGTGAATATAGGGGCGCCGGAAACACCATATATTTT
CASSEYRGAGNTIYF
>NA|TRBV11-2|TRBJ2-2|NA
TGTGCCAGCAGCTTAGTGGAGCCTGGGACCGGGGAGCTGTTTTTT
CASSLVEPGTGELFF
>NA|TRBV28|TRBJ2-3|NA
TGTGCCAGCAGTACTATGACAGATACGCAGTATTTT
CASSTMTDTQYF
>TRBD1|TRBV6-6|TRBJ2-5|NA
TGTGCCAGCAGCAAGATGGACAGGGGGCAGGAGACCCAGTACTTC
CASSKMDRGQETQYF
>TRBD2|TRBV2|TRBJ2-1|NA
TGTGCCAGCAGCGTTGGGACTAGCAATGAGCAGTTCTTC
CASSVGTSNEQFF
>NA|TRBV5-1|TRBJ2-1|NA
TGCGCCAGCAGGTCGGCAGGGACCTTTGGTGAGCAGTTCTTC
CASRSAGTFGEQFF
>NA|TRBV19|TRBJ1-1|once
TGTGCCAGTAGTGCTATCGACAGACCCACTGAAGCTTTCTTT
CASSAIDRPTEAFF
>NA|TRBV1|TRBJ2-3|NA
TGCACCAGCAGCCAATCCGGAGCCACAGATACGCAGTATTTT
CTSSQSGATDTQYF
>NA|TRBV6-5|TRBJ1-2|NA
TGTGCCAGCAGCCCTCTCACAGGATCATATGGCTACACCTTC
CASSPLTGSYGYTF
>NA|TRBV30|TRBJ2-2|NA
TGTGCCTGGAGTCACGTAGCCGGGGAGCTGTTTTTT
CAWSHVAGELFF
>NA|TRBV18|TRBJ1-3|NA
TGTGCCAGCTCACCGGACGGAGGAAACACCATATATTTT
CASSPDGGNTIYF
>TRBD2|TRBV7-9|TRBJ2-1|NA
TGTGCCAGCAGCTTATGGGGACAGAAAACTAGCGGGACCCACAATGAGCAGTTCTTC
CASSLWGQKTSGTHNEQFF
>TRBD2|TRBV9|TRBJ2-3|NA
TGTGCCAGCAGCGTACTAGCGGGGCAAGATACGCAGTATTTT
CASSVLAGQDTQYF
>NA|TRBV27|TRBJ2-7|NA
TGTGCCAGCAGTTTGGTTAGGGGCGATTACGAGCAGTACTTC
CASSLVRGDYEQYF
>NA|TRBV29-1|TRBJ1-4|NA
TGCGGAGTGGGACGAGCGGGTGAAAAACTGTTTTTT
CGVGRAGEKLFF
>NA|TRBV11-1|TRBJ2-4|NA
TGTGCCAGCAGCGCTCCCGGGCAAAAAGACATTCAGTACTTC
CASSAPGQKDIQYF
>NA|TRBV5-6|TRBJ1-2|once
TGTGCCAGCAGCCCGACGTTTGCTAACTATGGCTACACCTTC
CASSPTFANYGYTF
>NA|TRBV6-5|TRBJ1-1|NA
TGTGCCAGCAGTTACAGTCCGGGGGCAAACACTGAAGCTTTCTTT
CASSYSPGANTEAFF
>TRBD1|TRBV5-4|TRBJ2-7|NA
TGTGCCAGCAGCCCGCGAGGGACAGGGGTTTGGCACGAGCAGTACTTC
CASSPRGTGVWHEQYF
>NA|TRBV7-3|TRBJ1-1|few
TGTGCCAGCAGCCTCAAGAGGGGCGAAGCTTTCTTT
CASSLKRGEAFF
>NA|TRBV6-5|TRBJ2-2|once
TGTGCCAGCAGTTTCCGGGGCCCCGGGGAGCTGTTTTTT
CASSFRGPGELFF
>NA|TRBV5-6|TRBJ1-4|NA
TGTGCCAGCAGCCTAGGGCAACTAGAAAAACTGTTTTTT
CASSLGQLEKLFF
>TRBD2|TRBV11-1|TRBJ2-5|NA
TGTGCCAGCAGCTTAGACAGACGGACCGCGGGGGAGTCCCAGTACTTC
CASSLDRRTAGESQYF
>NA|TRBV21-1|TRBJ1-5|NA
TGTGCCAGCACCCCAACCCCCGCACGGGGGCCCCAGCATTTT
CASTPTPARGPQHF
>NA|TRBV11-2|TRBJ2-1|NA
TGTGCCAGCAGCACCATAGGATTAGAGCAGTTCTTC
CASSTIGLEQFF